This T cell receptor (beta chain) stems from a study of blood T cell repertoires in COVID-19. About the research overall: Acute and convalescent COVID-19 specimens originated in the United States, Italy and Spain. T cells, B-cell-depleted T cells, or PBMCs supplied cDNA or gDNA.

How the authors handled the data: Counts of nucleated cells, estimated from reference gene primer amplification, were obtained. Profiling relied on immunoSEQ multiplex PCR, and the TCRdb table lists in-frame clones only, not all of them. D and trimming were read from the DNA, whereas the V and J calls and clone size are those reported in that table. The sample shows approximately 210,000 clones, roughly four fifths of them seen only once. With 0 bases clipped from V and 5 bases from J, the junction kept 2 bases outside the gene matches. CDR3 length equals 15 residues. Germline loops: CDR1 MNHEY, CDR2 SVGAGI.

The sequence came from a woman between 35 and 50 years old with acute or convalescent COVID-19. The specimen sequenced was peripheral blood. The chain has TRBV6-5 and TRBJ2-5; 11 bases fit TRBD2. Here the CDR3 reads CASSYSSGRAETQYF. As DNA, the CDR3 is TGTGCCAGCAGTTACTCTAGCGGGAGGGCGGAGACCCAGTACTTC.